These 13 T cell receptor beta chains were sequenced from one sample in a study of response to subunit inactivated influenza vaccine. MiXCR, run by TCRdb on the RT-PCR reads, gives a single entry per CDR3 protein. The sample includes 650,000 to 850,000 distinct CDR3 sequences, 11% to 15% seen only once; the top ten take approximately 7%. The sequencing here drew on PBMCs from blood, taken 14 to 15 days before vaccination. The receptor source for this set is a man aged 50 or older who received an inactivated influenza vaccine.

This clonotype was found a few times. This chain uses TRBV29-1 with TRBJ2-3, with TRBD2 identical over 8 bases. V lost 7 bases and J lost 2; bases outside the gene matches: 8. Germline CDR1 reads SQVTM; CDR2 reads ANQGSEA. This CDR3 region has 14 residues. This CDR3 reads CSAIAGINTDTQYF. For the CDR3, the DNA is TGCAGCGCTATAGCGGGGATAAACACAGATACGCAGTATTTT.

This clonotype came up a few times. This chain connects TRBV4-3 to TRBJ2-3; 7 nucleotides align to TRBD2. V dropped 2 bases and J dropped 8; count of bases not matched to a gene: 19. This CDR3 has 18 amino acids. The germline V gene has CDR1 LGHNA and CDR2 YSLEER. CDR3 protein: CASSQKLGPGLGRRTQYF. In nucleotides, the CDR3 is TGCGCCAGCAGCCAAAAACTAGGGCCGGGACTCGGGAGGCGTACGCAGTATTTT.

The chain is built from TRBV20-1 and TRBJ2-7, with 8 positions matching TRBD1. The CDR3 sequence is 15 residues long. Trimming removed 0 bases from V and 3 bases from J; junction bases left unmatched: 7. CDR1 and CDR2 from the germline V gene are DFQATT and SNEGSKA (reference sequence). The CDR3 loop reads CSARDRTGIGYEQYF. The CDR3 bases are TGCAGTGCTAGAGATCGGACAGGGATCGGCTACGAGCAGTACTTC.

This clonotype turned up a few times. This sequence joins TRBV18 and TRBJ1-4; no reliable D call. There are 14 residues in the CDR3. The germline V gene encodes CDR1 KGHSH and CDR2 LQKENI. V was shortened by 3 bases and J by 0 bases, with 5 bases between the two germline ends. DNA of the CDR3: TGTGCCAGCTCACCTCTGACAACTAATGAAAAACTGTTTTTT. Amino acids: CASSPLTTNEKLFF. Full variable domain (remainder filled in from reference TRBV18 and TRBJ1-4): NAGVMQNPRHLVRRRGQEARLRCSPMKGHSHVYWYRQLPEEGLKFMVYLQKENIIDESGMPKERFSAEFPKEGPSILRIQQVVRGDSAAYFCASSPLTTNEKLFFGSGTQLSVL.

This clonotype was picked up a small number of times. In DNA form, the CDR3 reads TGCAGCGTTGAGTCGGGCACAGATACGCAGTATTTT. Its translation: CSVESGTDTQYF. The V call is TRBV29-1, the J call TRBJ2-3, with D unclear. This CDR3 has 12 amino acids. The V end lost 3 bases, the J end lost 1 base, and 5 bases lay between the germline ends. Germline V gene data show CDR1 as SQVTM and CDR2 as ANQGSEA.

The gene calls are TRBV20-1 and TRBJ2-2; 8 nucleotides agree with TRBD2. The CDR3 covers 15 residues. The germline V gene encodes CDR1 DFQATT and CDR2 SNEGSKA (reference sequence). The ends lost 4 bases at V and 4 bases at J; junction bases unmatched: 8. The CDR3, as DNA: TGCAGTGCTAAGTCTCCGCGGGGGGTCACCGGGGAGCTGTTTTTT. This encodes CSAKSPRGVTGELFF.

V gene TRBV20-1 combines with J gene TRBJ2-3; TRBD2 matches 7 bases. This CDR3 is 17 amino acids long. Germline loops: CDR1 DFQATT, CDR2 SNEGSKA (reference sequence). V dropped 0 bases and J dropped 4; count of bases not matched to a gene: 13. The CDR3: CSARDWTRSRVSDTQYF. The DNA for the CDR3 is TGCAGTGCTAGAGATTGGACTAGAAGCCGTGTGTCAGATACGCAGTATTTT.

J is TRBJ2-5 and V is TRBV27; TRBD2 might be the D (5 bases). This CDR3 is built from 14 residues. CDR1 MNHEY and CDR2 SMNVEV come from the germline V gene (reference sequence). Deletions cut 6 bases from V and 0 bases from J, with 11 bases between. The DNA of the CDR3 is TGTGCCAGCAGCCCGTTCGGGGACCAAGAGACCCAGTACTTC. Translated: CASSPFGDQETQYF.

J is TRBJ2-7 and V is TRBV11-2; no firm D call. Germline-derived CDR1 and CDR2 are SGHAT and FQNNGV. There are 15 residues in the CDR3. Trimming cost V 5 bases and J 4 bases, with 18 bases left between them. The CDR3 DNA reads as TGTGCCAGCAGCCTGGGATATAAGGAAGTGTACGAGCAGTACTTC. The encoded protein is CASSLGYKEVYEQYF. Based on the CDR3 plus reference TRBV11-2 and TRBJ2-7, the full variable domain is EAGVAQSPRYKIIEKRQSVAFWCNPISGHATLYWYQQILGQGPKLLIQFQNNGVVDDSQLPKDRFSAERLKGVDSTLKIQPAKLEDSAVYLCASSLGYKEVYEQYFGPGTRLTVT.

The chain couples TRBV30 to TRBJ2-1; 11 bases match TRBD1. The ends lost 4 bases at V and 8 bases at J; junction bases unmatched: 13. Germline CDR1 and CDR2: GTSNPN and SVGIG (reference sequence). The CDR3 runs to 16 residues. CDR3 amino acids: CAWIPGGGQGVHEQFF. CDR3 nucleotide sequence: TGTGCCTGGATCCCAGGCGGGGGACAGGGGGTGCATGAGCAGTTCTTC.

The table lists this clonotype with many counts. The rearrangement joins TRBV29-1 to TRBJ2-7; maybe TRBD1 (8 bases). Germline V CDR1 and CDR2: SQVTM, ANQGSEA. Trimming took off 5 bases at V and 7 bases at J, with 15 bases between the two ends. The CDR3 covers 12 residues. The DNA of the CDR3 is TGCAGCGTTACAGGGGGGGGTGGAGAGCAGTACTTC. Residues: CSVTGGGGEQYF.

This clonotype was counted a few times. The gene calls are TRBV20-1 and TRBJ2-2; 7 nucleotides match TRBD2. This CDR3 contains 18 residues. Per germline, CDR1 DFQATT and CDR2 SNEGSKA (reference sequence). Trimming at V came to 0 bases and at J to 2 bases, leaving 12 bases not matched to a gene. CDR3 loop: CSARDPPGSGTNTGELFF. The CDR3 DNA reads TGCAGTGCTAGAGATCCGCCAGGGAGCGGGACTAACACCGGGGAGCTGTTTTTT.

The chain couples TRBV6-5 to TRBJ1-1; D is ambiguous. Germline CDR1 and CDR2: MNHEY and SVGAGI. Trimming stripped 0 bases from V and 5 bases from J, with 10 bases between. The CDR3 is 14 residues long. The CDR3 region is CASSYSKGRTEAFF. CDR3 sequence (DNA): TGTGCCAGCAGTTACTCGAAGGGTCGGACTGAAGCTTTCTTT.